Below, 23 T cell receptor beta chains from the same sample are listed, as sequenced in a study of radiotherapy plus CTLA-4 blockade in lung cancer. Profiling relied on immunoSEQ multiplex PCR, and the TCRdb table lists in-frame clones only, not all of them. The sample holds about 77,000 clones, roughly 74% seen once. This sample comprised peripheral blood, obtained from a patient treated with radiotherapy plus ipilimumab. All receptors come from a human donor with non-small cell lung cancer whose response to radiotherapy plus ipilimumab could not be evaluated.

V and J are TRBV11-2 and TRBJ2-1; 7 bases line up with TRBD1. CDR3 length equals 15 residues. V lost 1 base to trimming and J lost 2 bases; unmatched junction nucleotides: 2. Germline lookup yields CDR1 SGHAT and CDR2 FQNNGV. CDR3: CASSLVQGTYNEQFF. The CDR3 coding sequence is TGTGCCAGCAGCTTAGTACAGGGGACCTACAATGAGCAGTTCTTC. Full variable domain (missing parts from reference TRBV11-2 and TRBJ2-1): EAGVAQSPRYKIIEKRQSVAFWCNPISGHATLYWYQQILGQGPKLLIQFQNNGVVDDSQLPKDRFSAERLKGVDSTLKIQPAKLEDSAVYLCASSLVQGTYNEQFFGPGTRLTVL.

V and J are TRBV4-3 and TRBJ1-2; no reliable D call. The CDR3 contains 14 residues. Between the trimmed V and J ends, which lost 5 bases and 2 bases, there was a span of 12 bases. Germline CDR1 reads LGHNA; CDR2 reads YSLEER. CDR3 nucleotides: TGCGCCAGCAGCTCTAGCAGTCGAAACTATGGCTACACCTTC. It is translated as CASSSSSRNYGYTF.

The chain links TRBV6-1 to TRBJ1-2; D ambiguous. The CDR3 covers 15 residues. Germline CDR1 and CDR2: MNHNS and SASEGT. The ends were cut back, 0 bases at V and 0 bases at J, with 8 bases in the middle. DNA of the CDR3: TGTGCCAGCAGTGAAGCGTCAACAGCTAACTATGGCTACACCTTC. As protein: CASSEASTANYGYTF.

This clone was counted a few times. DNA of the CDR3: TGTGCCAGCAGCTTGGGACTAGCCTCGGATCTCGAGCAGTACTTC. Its protein is CASSLGLASDLEQYF. The chain uses TRBV5-6 and TRBJ2-7; TRBD2 matches at 7 bases. CDR3 length equals 15 residues. Trimming at V came to 0 bases and at J to 6 bases, leaving 9 bases not matched to a gene. Per the germline V gene, CDR1 is SGHDT and CDR2 is YYEEEE.

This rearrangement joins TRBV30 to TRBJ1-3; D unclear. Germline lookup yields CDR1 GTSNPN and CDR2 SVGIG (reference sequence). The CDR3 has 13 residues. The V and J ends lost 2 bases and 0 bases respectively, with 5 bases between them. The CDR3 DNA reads TGTGCCTGGAGTCTCTTCTCTGGAAACACCATATATTTT. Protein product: CAWSLFSGNTIYF.

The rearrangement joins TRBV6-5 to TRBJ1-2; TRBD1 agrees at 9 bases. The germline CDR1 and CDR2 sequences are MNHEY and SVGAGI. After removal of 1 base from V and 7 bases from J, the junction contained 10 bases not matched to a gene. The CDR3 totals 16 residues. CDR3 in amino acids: CASSYLQGAVEGGYTF. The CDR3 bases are TGTGCCAGCAGTTACTTACAGGGGGCGGTTGAGGGTGGCTACACCTTC.

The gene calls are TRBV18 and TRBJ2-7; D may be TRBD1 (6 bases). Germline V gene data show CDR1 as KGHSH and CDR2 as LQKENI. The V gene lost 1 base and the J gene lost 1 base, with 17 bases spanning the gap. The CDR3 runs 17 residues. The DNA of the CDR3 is TGTGCCAGCTCACCACGGGGGCTCACACCCTATTCCTACGAGCAGTACTTC. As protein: CASSPRGLTPYSYEQYF. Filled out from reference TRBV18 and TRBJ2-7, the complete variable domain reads NAGVMQNPRHLVRRRGQEARLRCSPMKGHSHVYWYRQLPEEGLKFMVYLQKENIIDESGMPKERFSAEFPKEGPSILRIQQVVRGDSAAYFCASSPRGLTPYSYEQYFGPGTRLTVT.

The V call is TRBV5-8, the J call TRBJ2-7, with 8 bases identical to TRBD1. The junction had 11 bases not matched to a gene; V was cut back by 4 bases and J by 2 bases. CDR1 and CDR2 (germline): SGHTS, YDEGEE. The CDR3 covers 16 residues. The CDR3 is CASSAQDRAKPYEQYF. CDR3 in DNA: TGTGCCAGCAGCGCCCAGGACAGGGCTAAGCCCTACGAGCAGTACTTC. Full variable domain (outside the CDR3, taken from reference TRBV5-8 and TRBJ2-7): EAGVTQSPTHLIKTRGQQATLRCSPISGHTSVYWYQQALGLGLQFLLWYDEGEERNRGNFPPRFSGRQFPNYSSELNVNALELEDSALYLCASSAQDRAKPYEQYFGPGTRLTVT.

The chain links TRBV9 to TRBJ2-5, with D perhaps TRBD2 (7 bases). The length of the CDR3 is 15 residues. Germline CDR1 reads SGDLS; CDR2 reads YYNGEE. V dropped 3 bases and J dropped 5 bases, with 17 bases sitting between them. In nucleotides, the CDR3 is TGTGCCAGCAGCGCCAGCCGGGGGGCATGGGAGACCCAGTACTTC. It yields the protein CASSASRGAWETQYF.

CDR3: CASSGTVNSPLHF. In DNA form, the CDR3 reads TGTGCCAGCAGTGGAACAGTTAATTCACCCCTCCACTTT. The J gene is TRBJ1-6, the V gene TRBV27; D unresolved. The germline gives CDR1 MNHEY, CDR2 SMNVEV (reference sequence). V lost 5 bases and J 6 bases, leaving 8 bases between the germline ends. The CDR3 contains 13 residues.

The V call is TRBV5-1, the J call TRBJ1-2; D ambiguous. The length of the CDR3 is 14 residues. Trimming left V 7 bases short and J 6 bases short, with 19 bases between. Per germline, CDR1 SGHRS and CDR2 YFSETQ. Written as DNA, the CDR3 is TGCGCCAGCGCAGACCCGGGAGGTTTTGATGGCTACACCTTC. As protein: CASADPGGFDGYTF. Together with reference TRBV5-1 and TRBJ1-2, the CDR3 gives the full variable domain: KAGVTQTPRYLIKTRGQQVTLSCSPISGHRSVSWYQQTPGQGLQFLFEYFSETQRNKGNFPGRFSGRQFSNSRSEMNVSTLELGDSALYLCASADPGGFDGYTFGSGTRLTVV.

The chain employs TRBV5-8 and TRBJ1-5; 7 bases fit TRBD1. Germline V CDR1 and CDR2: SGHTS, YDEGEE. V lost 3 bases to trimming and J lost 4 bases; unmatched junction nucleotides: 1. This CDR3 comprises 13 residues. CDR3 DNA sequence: TGTGCCAGCAGCTCGGGACAGAATCAGCCCCAGCATTTT. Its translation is CASSSGQNQPQHF.

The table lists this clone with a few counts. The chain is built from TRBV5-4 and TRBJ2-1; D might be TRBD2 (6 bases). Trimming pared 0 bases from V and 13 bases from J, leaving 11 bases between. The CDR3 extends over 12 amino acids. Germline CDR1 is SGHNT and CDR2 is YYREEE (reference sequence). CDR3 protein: CASSLEAGSQFF. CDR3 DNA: TGTGCCAGCAGCTTGGAGGCGGGGTCTCAGTTCTTC.

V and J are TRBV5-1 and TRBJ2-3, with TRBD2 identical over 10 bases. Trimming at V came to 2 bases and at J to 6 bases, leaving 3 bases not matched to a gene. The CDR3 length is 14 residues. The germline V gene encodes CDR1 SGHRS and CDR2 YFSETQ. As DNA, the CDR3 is TGCGCCAGCAGCTTATCTAGCGGGGGCGATACGCAGTATTTT. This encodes CASSLSSGGDTQYF.

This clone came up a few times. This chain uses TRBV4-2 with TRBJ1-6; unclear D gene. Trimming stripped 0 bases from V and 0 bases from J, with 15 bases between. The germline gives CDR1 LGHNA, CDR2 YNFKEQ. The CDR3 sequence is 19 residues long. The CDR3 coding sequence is TGTGCCAGCAGCCAAGACCCGAACTCCCGGGGCTCCTATAATTCACCCCTCCACTTT. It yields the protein CASSQDPNSRGSYNSPLHF.

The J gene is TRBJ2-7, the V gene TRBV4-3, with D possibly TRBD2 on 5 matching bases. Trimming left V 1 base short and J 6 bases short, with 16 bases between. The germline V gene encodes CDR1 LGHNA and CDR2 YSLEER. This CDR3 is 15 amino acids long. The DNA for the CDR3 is TGCGCCAGCAGCCAAGGGGCAGCGGCGGAATCCGAGCAGTACTTC. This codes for CASSQGAAAESEQYF.

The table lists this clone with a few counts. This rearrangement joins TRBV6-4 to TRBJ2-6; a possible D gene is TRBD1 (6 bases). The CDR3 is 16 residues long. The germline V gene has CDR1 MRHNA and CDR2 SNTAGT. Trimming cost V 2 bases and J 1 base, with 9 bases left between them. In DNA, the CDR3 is TGTGCCAGCAGTGACCACGGACAGTCTGGGGCCAACGTCCTGACTTTC. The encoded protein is CASSDHGQSGANVLTF.

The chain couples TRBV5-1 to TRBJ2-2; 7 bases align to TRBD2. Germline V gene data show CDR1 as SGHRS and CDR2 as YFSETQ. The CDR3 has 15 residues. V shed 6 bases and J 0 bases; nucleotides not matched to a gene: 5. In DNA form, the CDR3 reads TGCGCCAGCAACAGTGGGGGGGCGAACACCGGGGAGCTGTTTTTT. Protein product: CASNSGGANTGELFF.

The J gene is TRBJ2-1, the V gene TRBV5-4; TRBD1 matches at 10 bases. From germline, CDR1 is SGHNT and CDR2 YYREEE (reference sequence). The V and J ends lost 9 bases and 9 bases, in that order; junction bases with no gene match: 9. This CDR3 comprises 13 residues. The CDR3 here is CATHPGQGREQFF. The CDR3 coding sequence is TGTGCCACCCACCCGGGACAGGGGCGTGAGCAGTTCTTC.

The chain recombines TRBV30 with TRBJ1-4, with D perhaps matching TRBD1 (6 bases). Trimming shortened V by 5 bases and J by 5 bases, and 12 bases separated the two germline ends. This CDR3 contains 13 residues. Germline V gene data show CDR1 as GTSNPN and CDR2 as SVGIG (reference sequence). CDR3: CAWAWTENEKLFF. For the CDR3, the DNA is TGTGCCTGGGCGTGGACAGAAAATGAAAAACTGTTTTTT.

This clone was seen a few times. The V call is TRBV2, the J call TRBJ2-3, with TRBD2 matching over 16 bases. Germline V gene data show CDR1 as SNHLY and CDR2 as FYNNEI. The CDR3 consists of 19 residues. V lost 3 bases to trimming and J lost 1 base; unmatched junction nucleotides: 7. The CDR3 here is CASSDAGLAGGPGTDTQYF. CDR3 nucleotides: TGTGCCAGCAGTGATGCGGGACTAGCGGGAGGGCCGGGCACAGATACGCAGTATTTT.

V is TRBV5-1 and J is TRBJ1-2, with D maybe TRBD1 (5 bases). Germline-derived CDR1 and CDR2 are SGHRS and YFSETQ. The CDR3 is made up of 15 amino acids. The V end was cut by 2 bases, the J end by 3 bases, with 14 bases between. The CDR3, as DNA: TGCGCCAGCAGCTTACTTCAGGGTGGGGACTATGGCTACACCTTC. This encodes CASSLLQGGDYGYTF.

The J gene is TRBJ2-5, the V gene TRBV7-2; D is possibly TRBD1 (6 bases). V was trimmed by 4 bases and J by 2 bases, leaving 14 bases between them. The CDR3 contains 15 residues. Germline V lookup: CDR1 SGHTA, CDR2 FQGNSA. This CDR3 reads CASSSQPGHQETQYF. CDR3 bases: TGTGCCAGCAGCTCCCAGCCGGGACATCAAGAGACCCAGTACTTC.